Listed here are 21 T cell receptor beta chains from one sample, sequenced in a study of vaccination and CD4 T cells after COVID-19. For these TCRs, the target antigens are not known. Stated treatment: approximately nine-day PBMC culture with coronavirus spike peptide pools or control peptides (ViraFEST assay). Sequencing of DNA taken from cultured CD4+ T cells relied on the Oncomine TCR Beta short-read assay. TCRdb independently ran MiXCR on the PCR reads; one entry per CDR3 protein. The sample consists of 20,000 to 25,000 distinct CDR3 sequences, about 30% of them appearing once. Input material: cultured CD4+ T cells from blood. The receptors stem from a human donor with COVID-19.

The chain has TRBV7-9 and TRBJ2-1, with D unresolved. Germline CDR1 SEHNR, CDR2 FQNEAQ (reference sequence). Trimming removed 7 bases from V and 4 bases from J, with 11 bases in between. This CDR3 has 13 amino acids. The CDR3, as DNA: TGTGCCAGCAAGAAGGACGGGTACAATGAGCAGTTCTTC. Its protein is CASKKDGYNEQFF.

This clonotype has more than one count but fewer than ten. This sequence joins TRBV20-1 and TRBJ1-6; D perhaps matches TRBD1 (5 bases). Germline assignment: CDR1 DFQATT and CDR2 SNEGSKA (reference sequence). The CDR3 sequence is 17 residues long. V gave up 1 base and J gave up 4 bases, with 17 bases separating them. This chain's CDR3 is CSARGQRTEVYNSPLHF. CDR3 nucleotide sequence: TGCAGTGCTAGAGGACAGAGGACTGAGGTGTATAATTCACCCCTCCACTTT.

This clonotype is categorized as medium-sized. The CDR3 loop is CASSLGRVSHF. In DNA form, the CDR3 reads TGTGCCAGCAGCCTCGGCAGGGTATCCCACTTC. The V and J genes are TRBV21-1 and TRBJ2-7; the table's D gene call, TRBD1, was not cross checked with the DNA. TRBV21-1 is a listed pseudogene. This CDR3 is 11 amino acids long.

V gene TRBV2 combines with J gene TRBJ1-5, with a tentative D call TRBD1 (6 bases). The germline gives CDR1 SNHLY, CDR2 FYNNEI. The CDR3 is 16 amino acids. Trimming stripped 2 bases from V and 4 bases from J, with 15 bases between. This CDR3 reads CASSEFSPGVNQPQHF. The CDR3 nucleotides are TGTGCCAGCAGTGAATTTTCTCCAGGGGTTAATCAGCCCCAGCATTTT.

The V call is TRBV6-5, the J call TRBJ2-5; D is undetermined. V shed 2 bases and J shed 5 bases, with 12 bases lying between them. Germline V gene lookup returns CDR1 MNHEY and CDR2 SVGAGI. The CDR3 has 14 amino acids. Written as DNA, the CDR3 is TGTGCCAGCAGTTACCCCGTAGGTGGGGAGACCCAGTACTTC. It is translated as CASSYPVGGETQYF.

The chain has TRBV14 and TRBJ2-7, with D unclear. The CDR3 consists of 15 residues. From germline, CDR1 is SGHDN and CDR2 FVKESK. V was trimmed by 1 base and J by 3 bases, leaving 13 bases between them. The CDR3 region has the DNA TGTGCCAGCAGCCAAGTAGGATCTATCAGCTACGAGCAGTACTTC. Its protein product is CASSQVGSISYEQYF.

The rearrangement uses TRBV11-3 and TRBJ2-2; D gene uncertain. This CDR3 has 13 amino acids. Germline V CDR1 and CDR2: SGHNT, YENEEA. V dropped 1 base and J dropped 6 bases, with 6 bases sitting between them. CDR3 amino acids: CASSLVSPGELFF. The CDR3 nucleotides are TGTGCCAGCAGCTTAGTCAGTCCCGGGGAGCTGTTTTTT.

This clonotype appeared a few times. The chain employs TRBV6-1 and TRBJ2-3; D is unresolved. CDR1 and CDR2 from the germline V gene are MNHNS and SASEGT. V was shortened by 7 bases and J by 1 base, with 6 bases between the two germline ends. The CDR3 has 12 residues. The CDR3 here is CASTPGTDTQYF. The CDR3 DNA reads TGTGCCAGCACCCCCGGCACAGATACGCAGTATTTT.

The rearrangement uses TRBV5-1 and TRBJ2-2; D is undetermined. V gave up 4 bases and J gave up 0 bases, with 10 bases separating them. The CDR3 is 15 amino acids. The germline gives CDR1 SGHRS, CDR2 YFSETQ. CDR3 sequence: CASSEGPTNTGELFF. In DNA form, the CDR3 reads TGCGCCAGCAGCGAAGGGCCAACGAACACCGGGGAGCTGTTTTTT. The full variable domain, completed using reference TRBV5-1 and TRBJ2-2, is KAGVTQTPRYLIKTRGQQVTLSCSPISGHRSVSWYQQTPGQGLQFLFEYFSETQRNKGNFPGRFSGRQFSNSRSEMNVSTLELGDSALYLCASSEGPTNTGELFFGEGSRLTVL.

V gene TRBV5-1 combines with J gene TRBJ2-2; tentative D call: TRBD2 (5 bases). Germline CDR1 SGHRS, CDR2 YFSETQ. The CDR3 is made up of 15 amino acids. V lost 0 bases and J 5 bases, leaving 11 bases between the germline ends. The DNA for the CDR3 is TGCGCCAGCAGCTTGGGAGCGGTCGAGACCGGGGAGCTGTTTTTT. Protein product: CASSLGAVETGELFF.

V and J are TRBV7-9 and TRBJ2-5; 11 bases are a match to TRBD1. Germline V gene sequence: CDR1 SEHNR, CDR2 FQNEAQ (reference sequence). V shed 5 bases, J shed 0 bases, and the junction held 5 bases outside the gene matches. The CDR3 has 16 residues. The CDR3 DNA reads TGTGCCAGCAGCCCTTGGACAGGGGGCGACCAAGAGACCCAGTACTTC. Translation: CASSPWTGGDQETQYF.

The J gene is TRBJ1-4, the V gene TRBV4-1; 10 nucleotides agree with TRBD1. The junction had 10 bases not matched to a gene; V was cut back by 0 bases and J by 3 bases. Germline CDR1 and CDR2: MGHRA and YSYEKL. There are 19 residues in the CDR3. The CDR3 coding sequence is TGCGCCAGCAGCCAAGACCTGGGACAGGGGAGACGTGCTAATGAAAAACTGTTTTTT. It is translated as CASSQDLGQGRRANEKLFF.

The chain employs TRBV5-1 and TRBJ1-5, with a possible D match to TRBD1 (5 bases). Looked up from germline, CDR1 is SGHRS and CDR2 is YFSETQ. V gave up 0 bases and J gave up 1 base, with 11 bases separating them. The length of the CDR3 is 16 residues. For the CDR3, the DNA is TGCGCCAGCAGCTTGGCGGGGGGAGGGAGCAATCAGCCCCAGCATTTT. It specifies CASSLAGGGSNQPQHF.

A few counts support this clonotype. The CDR3 coding sequence is TGCAGTGCTAGCGATCTCCGACTAGCGGGGCCCAATGAGCAGTTCTTC. This sequence encodes CSASDLRLAGPNEQFF. V gene TRBV20-1 combines with J gene TRBJ2-1; 11 bases fit TRBD2. The germline CDR1 and CDR2 sequences are DFQATT and SNEGSKA (reference sequence). CDR3 length: 16 amino acids. V gave up 3 bases and J gave up 6 bases; unmatched junction bases: 10.

V is TRBV10-3 and J is TRBJ1-1; no clear D gene. Germline-derived CDR1 and CDR2 are ENHRY and SYGVKD. The CDR3 sequence is 13 residues long. V lost 3 bases to trimming and J lost 3 bases, with 8 bases between them. CDR3 bases: TGTGCCATCAGTGATCGGCAGTACACTGAAGCTTTCTTT. It encodes CAISDRQYTEAFF.

This clonotype was detected a few times. The gene calls are TRBV28 and TRBJ1-2, with D perhaps TRBD1 (5 bases). This CDR3 comprises 14 residues. CDR1 and CDR2 from the germline V gene are MDHEN and SYDVKM. V was trimmed by 5 bases and J by 4 bases, leaving 14 bases between them. CDR3 sequence (DNA): TGTGCCAGCAGTCCTTCCGGGGCCAGCTATGGCTACACCTTC. This codes for CASSPSGASYGYTF.

The J gene is TRBJ1-6, the V gene TRBV6-1; tentatively, D is TRBD1 (6 bases). CDR3 length equals 14 residues. Germline loops: CDR1 MNHNS, CDR2 SASEGT. V dropped 6 bases and J dropped 8 bases, with 14 bases sitting between them. In DNA form, the CDR3 reads TGTGCCAGCAGGGCCAGGGAGGGGGATTCACCCCTCCACTTT. This translates into CASRAREGDSPLHF.

This clonotype showed up just a few times. This chain links TRBV7-9 with TRBJ1-2, with TRBD1 as a possible D gene (5 bases). V gave up 3 bases and J gave up 0 bases, with 14 bases separating them. CDR1 is SEHNR, CDR2 FQNEAQ, per germline (reference sequence). The CDR3 extends over 16 amino acids. CDR3 residues: CASSLAGTVSNYGYTF. DNA of the CDR3: TGTGCCAGCAGCTTGGCCGGGACTGTGTCTAACTATGGCTACACCTTC.

The V call is TRBV2, the J call TRBJ1-5; D may be TRBD1 (6 bases). Germline V lookup: CDR1 SNHLY, CDR2 FYNNEI. V was clipped by 4 bases and J by 4 bases, with 14 bases between them. The CDR3 runs to 15 residues. The CDR3 sequence is CASSGVRGQNQPQHF. The CDR3 bases are TGTGCCAGCAGTGGGGTGCGGGGGCAAAATCAGCCCCAGCATTTT.

This clonotype showed up just a few times. The chain has TRBV6-4 and TRBJ2-3, with 11 bases lining up with TRBD2. V was pared by 10 bases and J by 0 bases, with 15 bases of the junction left unmatched. The CDR3 is made up of 18 amino acids. Germline V gene data show CDR1 as MRHNA and CDR2 as SNTAGT. CDR3 residues: CATTALAGGPHSTDTQYF. The CDR3 nucleotides read TGTGCCACCACCGCGCTAGCGGGGGGCCCCCATAGCACAGATACGCAGTATTTT.

The chain is built from TRBV5-1 and TRBJ2-3; tentatively, D is TRBD1 (6 bases). The germline V and J ends were trimmed by 1 base and 2 bases, with 8 bases remaining between them. The CDR3 spans 14 residues. Per the germline V gene, CDR1 is SGHRS and CDR2 is YFSETQ. CDR3 loop: CASSLRDTTDTQYF. CDR3 bases: TGCGCCAGCAGCTTGAGGGACACCACAGATACGCAGTATTTT.